This TCR beta chain was sequenced for a study of blood T cell repertoires in COVID-19. As for the study in general: Both acute and convalescent COVID-19 samples were obtained from the United States, Italy and Spain.

Trimming cost V 8 bases and J 7 bases, with 15 bases left between them. This CDR3 is built from 13 residues. Germline V gives CDR1 LNHDA, CDR2 SQIVND (reference sequence). In the authors' methods: Reference gene primer amplification gave estimated nucleated cell counts. Here immunoSEQ multiplex PCR was the method, and the copy in TCRdb shows in-frame clones only, minus some. V, J and clone size reflect that table, while D and trimming were determined from the DNA. The table includes approximately 220,000 clones, roughly 80% detected once. This clone was counted only a few times. The source of this sequence is a woman older than 75 with acute or convalescent COVID-19. The material sequenced was peripheral blood. The rearrangement joins TRBV19 to TRBJ1-5; TRBD1 is a possible D gene (5 bases). CDR3 region: CASQGQFKQPQHF. The CDR3, as DNA: TGTGCCAGTCAGGGTCAGTTCAAGCAGCCCCAGCATTTT.